This T cell receptor beta chain was identified during a study of T cells in Graves' hyperthyroidism and ophthalmopathy. Regarding the study as a whole: The authors' 13 V-J model separated ophthalmopathy from stable hyperthyroidism. The model's output predicted ophthalmopathy at a median of approximately 6.5 months prior to onset.

The blood was taken when hyperthyroidism was first diagnosed, before any ophthalmopathy symptoms showed up. The sample holds many counts of this clonotype. Its antigen is unknown. This CDR3 spans 15 amino acids. Per germline, CDR1 SGHVS and CDR2 FNYEAQ. V was pared by 1 base and J by 2 bases, with 11 bases between. The CDR3 regions of TCR beta were amplified from RNA transcripts. TCR CDR3 regions were first amplified by RT-PCR with HTBI primers. TCRdb re-derived calls from the multiplex PCR reads in MiXCR, one entry per CDR3 protein. The sample has fewer than 300,000 distinct CDR3 sequences; 12% to 15% are singletons.

This sequence was found in a woman aged 50 to 60 with Graves' hyperthyroidism that later progressed to Graves' ophthalmopathy. The sequenced material came from blood. This chain links TRBV7-6 with TRBJ1-2; no reliable D call. The CDR3 protein is CASSLVSAPNYGYTF. CDR3 DNA sequence: TGTGCCAGCAGCTTAGTTTCGGCTCCAAACTATGGCTACACCTTC. Supplemented by reference TRBV7-6 and TRBJ1-2, the full variable domain reads GAGVSQSPRYKVTKRGQDVALRCDPISGHVSLYWYRQALGQGPEFLTYFNYEAQQDKSGLPNDRFSAERPEGSISTLTIQRTEQRDSAMYRCASSLVSAPNYGYTFGSGTRLTVV.